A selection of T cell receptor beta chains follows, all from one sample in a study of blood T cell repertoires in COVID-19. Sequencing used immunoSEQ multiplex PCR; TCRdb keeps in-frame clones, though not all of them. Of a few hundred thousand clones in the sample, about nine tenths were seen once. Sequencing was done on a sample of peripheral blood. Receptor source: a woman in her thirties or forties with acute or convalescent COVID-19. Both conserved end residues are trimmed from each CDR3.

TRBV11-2	ASSLDRGRGYT
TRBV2	ASSWGQGLRNTEAF
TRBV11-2	ASSARQGWNTEAF
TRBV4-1	ASSQPGGRYGYT
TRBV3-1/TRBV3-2	ASSQEGTPRSYT
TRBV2	ASSEMRGELSQPQH
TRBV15	ATSGQMNTEAF
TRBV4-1	ASREGTGNEQF
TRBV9	ASSVGGKNTEAF
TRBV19	ASSTLQGYSYGYT
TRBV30	AWSVGQGNSPLH
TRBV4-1	ASRDHRRANYGYT
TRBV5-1	ASSYSGTSDNEQF
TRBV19	ASSNLGQGQRYSNQPQH
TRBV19	ASRTSGGPGRPGELF
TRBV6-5	ASSYESSGGRDTQY
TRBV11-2	ASSPRTGQKLDTQY
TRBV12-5	ASGPRQGNTEAF
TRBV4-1	ASSQGTGGNQGEKLF
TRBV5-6	ASSFYNQPQH